This TCR beta chain was captured in a study of blood T cells in healthy people across ages (dated by TCRdb to the mid-2010s). Regarding the research as a whole: In model experiments, template switching captured about one uniquely barcoded TCR beta cDNA molecule for every two T cells. To track age-related changes in TCR beta repertoire diversity, the study relied on deep sequencing normalized with unique cDNA molecular identifiers. The donors were split into four age groups: young (average about 16 years), middle-aged (39), aged (roughly 65) and long-lived (roughly 88). To avoid experimental bias, donors of different ages were randomly spread across the sequencing lanes. For two donors (one aged 18 to 30 and one aged 80 or older), the study analyzed two additional independent replicas of 1 million unique cDNA reads from the same blood draw.

A note on this clonotype: No cognate antigen has been identified for it. An end of the junction differs from the germline gene, which may be a read error.

What the research found in general, with its limitations: Compared with the aged group, more naive CD4+ T cells, fewer expanded clones and increased TCR diversity were shown by the long-lived group, suggesting age selection. Observed TCR beta diversity correlated strongly with the percentage of naive T cells measured by flow cytometry. As age increased, observed TCR beta diversity per million T cells dropped in a roughly linear way, and a significant reduction was already evident by age around 41. Because donor CMV infection status was unknown, age-related changes in expanded clonotypes were potentially confounded. Estimates of total diversity based on one million sequenced T cells were regarded as lower bounds and as underestimates. Bulk unsorted PBMC profiling prevented conclusive comparison of naive and antigen-experienced compartments.

The library was generated by 5' RACE. The instrument was an Illumina HiSeq 2500. A second PCR of about 7 to 12 cycles was run with a J-beta primer mix and a sample-barcoded 5' primer. A template-switch 5' adaptor carrying 12 random nucleotides introduced a unique molecular identifier onto each TCR beta cDNA molecule. At least 3 million CDR3-containing paired-end reads were obtained from each sample. The Mint cDNA synthesis kit, primed by a TRBC-specific oligonucleotide, was used to synthesize first-strand cDNA from all RNA. Following uracil-DNA glycosylase treatment, all cDNA underwent a first 18-cycle PCR with the universal primers M1SS and BC2_uni_R. The paper's data handling went like this. For normalization, 1 million high-quality reads were randomly selected from each sample, with every read carrying a distinct molecular identifier. Reads sharing molecular identifiers were discarded rather than binned into consensus sequences. MiTCR, set to a Q25 quality threshold and the strictest error-elimination algorithm, was used for CDR3 identification, clonotype clustering and error correction. A nonparametric unseen species model using Euler transformation provided a lower-bound estimate of total TCR beta diversity. TCRdb reworked the public reads: Q25 trimming with fastp, MiXCR clone assembly, productive beta chains retained. Rows with a matching CDR3 protein are joined into one entry that keeps the most common DNA and genes. The V and J calls reflect TCRdb's pipeline rather than the authors' work. This sample has approximately 1,000,000 distinct CDR3 sequences in its table, and roughly two fifths of those were observed once. About an eighth of the sample belongs to the ten largest clones.

The approximately 39 donors, aged 6 to 90 years, were systemically healthy Caucasian individuals from Russia. Around 10 milliliters of peripheral blood were drawn from each donor into EDTA-treated Vacutainer tubes. Ficoll-Paque density-gradient centrifugation was used to isolate PBMCs, with at least 6.5 million per sample. Total RNA was extracted from PBMCs with Trizol reagent, with at least 5 micrograms obtained per sample. For every donor, an aliquot of PBMCs went through flow cytometry to measure the percentages of naive CD45RAhigh/CD27high T cells. This receptor was taken from a man younger than 35 in good health. The sequenced material came from blood.

The DNA is TGTGCCAGCAGTGAAGTCGGAGGATATGGCTGCACCTTC. Protein translation: CASSEVGGYGCTF. The chain joins TRBV25-1 to TRBJ1-2, with the D gene call left open. CDR1 and CDR2, per the germline V gene, are MGHDK and SYGVNS. From the cysteine up to the phenylalanine, the CDR3 has a length of 13 residues. The entry retains the CDR3 DNA only, 39 bases that are in frame from base 1.